This T cell receptor beta chain stems from a study of blood T cell repertoires in COVID-19. Libraries were prepared by immunoSEQ multiplex PCR; TCRdb keeps only in-frame clonotypes and omits some of them. The data contain about 49,000 clones, less than 85% of them singletons. The CDR3 contains 15 residues. The ends were cut back, 3 bases at V and 2 bases at J, with 11 bases in the middle. CDR1 and CDR2 from the germline V gene are SGHNT and YENEEA. The chain joins TRBV11-3 to TRBJ2-1; D is unclear. Sequenced input: peripheral blood. The TCR sequence derives from a human donor in a cohort sampled during active COVID-19. CDR3 loop: CASSFSGSAYNEQFF. CDR3 DNA: TGTGCCAGCAGCTTCTCAGGTTCGGCCTACAATGAGCAGTTCTTC.